The next 5 T cell receptor beta chains were all read from a single sample in a study of shared clonotypes between healthy human individuals. Only in-frame clones appear in the TCRdb table, and some are missing; sequencing was by immunoSEQ multiplex PCR. The repertoire consists of 2,100,000 or so clones, with approximately 94% occurring once and the leading ten covering roughly 0.13%. The specimen was naive CD4+ T cells sorted from blood. This sample's subset: CD45RA+ positively selected. The receptors were sampled from a man younger than 35 in good health.

The chain couples TRBV19 to TRBJ1-6, with D maybe TRBD1 (5 bases). The CDR3 has 14 residues. With 6 bases removed from V and 9 bases from J, the gap between germline ends came to 15 bases. CDR1 LNHDA and CDR2 SQIVND come from the germline V gene (reference sequence). The CDR3 sequence: CASSTRGATSPLHF. The CDR3 nucleotides are TGTGCCAGTAGCACTCGAGGGGCTACTTCACCCCTCCACTTT.

This rearrangement joins TRBV28 to TRBJ2-7, with 10 bases lining up with TRBD1. The CDR3 runs to 15 residues. Losses at the gene ends were 5 bases for V and 5 bases for J; bases not matched to a gene: 9. CDR1 and CDR2 from the germline V gene are MDHEN and SYDVKM. The CDR3 is CASSTTGTGVNEQYF. The CDR3 DNA reads TGTGCCAGCAGTACAACCGGGACAGGGGTCAACGAGCAGTACTTC.

This chain links TRBV7-8 with TRBJ2-1; D is undetermined. CDR1 is SGHVS and CDR2 is FQNEAQ in the germline V gene. The length of the CDR3 is 14 residues. Trimming left V 3 bases short and J 5 bases short, with 11 bases between. CDR3 region: CASSLGVLDNEQFF. As DNA, the CDR3 is TGTGCCAGCAGCTTGGGCGTCCTTGACAATGAGCAGTTCTTC.

The chain combines TRBV19 with TRBJ1-2; unclear D gene. The CDR3 sequence is 15 residues long. V was pared by 5 bases and J by 3 bases, with 16 bases between. CDR1 is LNHDA, CDR2 SQIVND, per germline (reference sequence). The CDR3 DNA reads as TGTGCCAGTAGTTCCCATGTAAAAGGGTACTATGGCTACACCTTC. This codes for CASSSHVKGYYGYTF.

In DNA, the CDR3 is TGTGCCTGGGAGAGGGCGATGGGGAATGAGCAGTTCTTC. It translates to CAWERAMGNEQFF. The chain has TRBV30 and TRBJ2-1, with TRBD2 as a possible D gene (5 bases). The V end was cut by 5 bases, the J end by 7 bases, with 15 bases between. Germline V gives CDR1 GTSNPN, CDR2 SVGIG (reference sequence). The CDR3 extends over 13 amino acids.